One T cell receptor (beta chain) is described in this entry. This clonotype was observed a handful of times. The target of this receptor is not known. Base-call qualities are not available, and no considerably larger clone is one nucleotide away. The treatment or condition label here, explained by the study, means: live attenuated yellow fever vaccine strain. Two biological replicates of bulk PBMCs were collected at each blood-draw timepoint. A standard Ficoll-Paque protocol was used to isolate PBMCs from peripheral blood. TriZol was used to extract RNA from bulk PBMCs, from CD4 and CD8 fractions, and from dextramer-positive and dextramer-negative fractions. TCR cDNA was synthesized by 5'RACE template switching, which introduced a universal primer site and unique molecular identifiers. Priming of cDNA synthesis was performed from both the TCR alpha and TCR beta constant segments. Libraries were amplified in two PCR steps, with sample barcodes and sequencing adapters added in the second step. Libraries were sequenced on Illumina HiSeq 2500 (2x100 bp) or NovaSeq (2x150 bp). Concerning the study's data processing: Reads were demultiplexed and collapsed into UMI consensus sequences with MIGEC, and V(D)J alignment was performed with MiXCR. Vaccine-responding clonotypes were defined with edgeR using replicate PBMC samples, requiring FDR below 0.01 and a log2 fold change above 5 up to day 15. Each bulk clonotype received a CD4 or CD8 identity based on whether the sequenced CD4 or CD8 repertoire contained that clonotype at higher abundance. TCRdb reprocessed the public reads (quality trimming at Q25 with fastp, clone calling with MiXCR) and kept in-frame beta chains. Rows matching on CDR3 protein sequence are summarized as one entry with the most common DNA and genes. The V and J calls, along with clone size, are taken from TCRdb and not from the paper's own processing. The sample data list hundreds of thousands of distinct CDR3 sequences, and about a fifth of these were observed just once. The biggest ten clones account for approximately 15% of the sample.

The V end gives up 5 bases and the J end 2 bases, leaving 6 bases in the junction not matched to a gene. Its CDR3 holds 14 amino acids, cysteine through phenylalanine. The DNA shown is the 42-base CDR3, in frame from base 1. The germline V gene (reference sequence) provides CDR1 SEHNR and CDR2 FQNEAQ. These data come from a study of T cells after yellow fever vaccination (dated by TCRdb to 2018 to 2020). With regard to the full study: The SMART-Seq v4 Ultra Low Input RNA kit was used to prepare libraries from fractions with low cell numbers. The cohort comprised two healthy male donors, one aged 18 to 30 and one aged 30 to 40 years. Bulk PBMC replicates and cell subsets were isolated from blood drawn at multiple timepoints before and after both primary and secondary immunization. To follow T-cell clones before and after primary and booster YFV17D yellow fever vaccination, bulk TCR alpha and beta repertoires were sequenced over time.

General study outcomes and caveats: A small share of clonotypes was detected in both CD4 and CD8 compartments, with the overlap likely arising from convergent recombination. The secondary T-cell response was weaker than the primary response but faster, peaking on day 5 instead of day 15. The study included only two donors, which limits how far the findings can be generalized. FACS-sorted repertoires could contain abundant contaminating clonotypes from the bulk population, so computational filtering was required. Most clones expanded after primary vaccination were re-detected after the booster (almost 98% of CD4 and approximately 85% of CD8), suggesting broad memory maintenance.

The TCR originated in a man under 40 who received the YFV17D yellow fever vaccine. The sequence joins TRBV7-9 to TRBJ2-7; TRBD1 lines up with 7 middle nucleotides. The specimen comprised PBMCs, sampled 15 days after the yellow fever booster vaccination. The bases are TGTGCCAGCAGCAGGGACAGCCTAACCTACGAGCAGTACTTC. Its protein product is CASSRDSLTYEQYF.